This entry lists 13 T cell receptor beta chains sequenced from one sample in a study of glioma-infiltrating T cells (dated by TCRdb to between 2015 and 2016). Sequencing took place on an Illumina MiSeq. TCR alpha and beta CDR3 regions were amplified with the iRepertoire nested amplicon-rescue multiplex PCR (arm-PCR) platform from RNA. Using fastp trimming at Q25 and MiXCR clonotype assembly, TCRdb reanalyzed the public sequencing data and kept in-frame beta chains. Each entry merges the rows of one CDR3 protein and shows their most common DNA and genes. Recorded for this sample are around 10,000 distinct CDR3 sequences; about three fifths of them occurred a single time. The ten largest clones add up to less than 25% of the sample. Sequenced sample: glioma tissue, nonneoplastic brain tissue, or PBMCs (not recorded which). These receptors were collected from a human donor with low-grade glioma or glioblastoma, undergoing nonglioma brain surgery, or in good health (not recorded which).

Notes on this clonotype: One base away lies a much larger clone, so this may be a sequencing read error. This chain links TRBV25-1 with TRBJ2-7, with D perhaps matching TRBD1 (5 bases). Per germline, CDR1 MGHDK and CDR2 SYGVNS. Deletions cut 6 bases from V and 6 bases from J, with 15 bases between. This CDR3 is built from 13 residues. CDR3 protein: CASRNRMGIEQYF. In DNA form, the CDR3 reads TGTGCCAGCAGGAACAGGATGGGGATCGAGCAGTACTTC.

About this clonotype itself: At one of its ends the junction is not consistent with the germline gene, which may arise from a read error. V and J are TRBV4-2 and TRBJ1-2; 8 bases are a match to TRBD1. This CDR3 is 15 amino acids long. The germline V gene encodes CDR1 LGHNA and CDR2 YNFKEQ. Here the CDR3 DNA reads TGTTCCAGCAGCCAGGGGACAGGAGCTAACTATGGCTACACCTTC. This translates into CSSSQGTGANYGYTF.

The chain carries TRBV6-2 or TRBV6-3 and TRBJ2-7, with D possibly TRBD2 on 5 matching bases. This CDR3 is 15 amino acids long. V was cut by 5 bases and J by 0 bases, with 14 bases left in between. Germline V CDR1 and CDR2: MNHEY, SVGEGT. In DNA form, the CDR3 reads TGTGCCAGCAGTCGGGAAAGCATTTACTCCTACGAGCAGTACTTC. Amino acids: CASSRESIYSYEQYF.

The rearrangement joins TRBV2 to TRBJ2-5; perhaps TRBD1 as D (6 bases). This CDR3 is built from 14 residues. V gave up 6 bases and J gave up 7 bases, with 18 bases separating them. The V gene's germline CDR1 is SNHLY and CDR2 FYNNEI. In DNA form, the CDR3 reads TGTGCCAGCAGCTCAGGGGTGAGCGTAGGGACCCAGTACTTC. Translating gives CASSSGVSVGTQYF.

This clonotype came up once. The junction departs from the called germline gene at one end, perhaps through a read error. This sequence joins TRBV20-1 and TRBJ1-2, with D possibly matching TRBD1 (6 bases). The CDR3 is 13 residues long. Germline assignment: CDR1 DFQATT and CDR2 SNEGSKA (reference sequence). The CDR3 loop is CSAQDRTKYGYNF. Here the CDR3 DNA reads TGCAGTGCTCAAGACAGGACAAAATATGGCTACAACTTC.

In the case of this clonotype: At one boundary the junction diverges from the germline segment, which might be a read error. The chain is built from TRBV3-1 and TRBJ1-5; D is undetermined. Germline-derived CDR1 and CDR2 are LGHDT and YNNKEL (reference sequence). The CDR3 is made up of 14 amino acids. This chain's CDR3 is CASSQQTGNQPQNF. CDR3 sequence (DNA): TGTGCCAGCAGCCAGCAGACGGGCAATCAGCCCCAGAATTTT.

V is TRBV15 and J is TRBJ2-7; 11 bases match TRBD2. With V trimmed by 1 base and J by 2 bases, 7 bases remained unmatched. Germline V lookup: CDR1 LNHNV, CDR2 YYDKDF (reference sequence). This CDR3 is built from 17 residues. The DNA of the CDR3 is TGTGCCACCAGCAGAGCTAGGCTAGCGGGAGGCCCCTACGAGCAGTACTTC. It yields the protein CATSRARLAGGPYEQYF.

This clonotype is labeled medium-sized (0.01 to 0.1%). This chain links TRBV20-1 with TRBJ2-7; 7 bases are shared with TRBD2. Germline trimming cut 4 bases from V and 0 bases from J; bases unmatched to any gene: 9. The CDR3 spans 15 residues. The germline V gene encodes CDR1 DFQATT and CDR2 SNEGSKA (reference sequence). CDR3 residues: CSATEPTSPSYEQYF. The DNA of the CDR3 is TGCAGTGCTACAGAACCGACTAGCCCCTCCTACGAGCAGTACTTC.

This clonotype is labeled medium-sized. V and J are TRBV20-1 and TRBJ2-5; D is possibly TRBD1 or TRBD2 (5 bases each). Germline V lookup: CDR1 DFQATT, CDR2 SNEGSKA (reference sequence). The CDR3 extends over 13 amino acids. V was clipped by 6 bases and J by 5 bases, with 16 bases between them. The CDR3 DNA follows: TGCAGTGCCCCGTTCGGGGCAGGGGAGACCCAGTACTTC. Protein sequence: CSAPFGAGETQYF.

J is TRBJ2-1 and V is TRBV19, with 15 bases lining up with TRBD2. Per the germline V gene, CDR1 is LNHDA and CDR2 is SQIVND (reference sequence). The CDR3 has 15 residues. CDR3 residues: CAGKGLAGGNNEQFF. The DNA of the CDR3 is TGTGCAGGTAAGGGACTAGCGGGAGGCAACAATGAGCAGTTCTTC. Full variable domain (rest looked up from reference TRBV19 and TRBJ2-1): DGGITQSPKYLFRKEGQNVTLSCEQNLNHDAMYWYRQDPGQGLRLIYYSQIVNDFQKGDIAEGYSVSREKKESFPLTVTSAQKNPTAFYLCAGKGLAGGNNEQFFGPGTRLTVL.

This clonotype was seen ten or more times. A much larger clone lies one base from this, so it may be a read error. The chain links TRBV6-6 to TRBJ1-5; D remains unclear. CDR1 MNHNY and CDR2 SVGAGI come from the germline V gene (reference sequence). Trimming took 0 bases from V and 9 from J, leaving 9 bases between them. CDR3 length equals 13 residues. CDR3 in amino acids: CASSYSGKRPQHF. The DNA for the CDR3 is TGTGCCAGCAGTTACTCGGGGAAACGGCCCCAGCATTTT.

This clonotype showed up many times. This could be a read error, since a much larger clone is one nucleotide away. The chain joins TRBV20-1 to TRBJ2-5, with TRBD2 matching 8 bases. The CDR3 extends over 13 amino acids. Unmatched junction bases numbered 7, after V lost 6 bases and J lost 4 bases. Germline V gene lookup returns CDR1 DFQATT and CDR2 SNEGSKA (reference sequence). The DNA of the CDR3 is TGCAGTGCCCGGGGACTAGACCGAGAGACCCAGTACTTC. This encodes CSARGLDRETQYF.

In its sample, this clonotype is medium-sized (0.01 to 0.1%). V and J are TRBV12-3 or TRBV12-4 and TRBJ1-6, with D unclear. The CDR3 contains 18 residues. The germline V and J ends were trimmed by 1 base and 3 bases, with 16 bases remaining between them. CDR3 in amino acids: CASSLEIGDSVYNSPLHF. In DNA, the CDR3 is TGTGCCAGCAGTTTAGAAATAGGAGATTCCGTCTATAATTCACCCCTCCACTTT.